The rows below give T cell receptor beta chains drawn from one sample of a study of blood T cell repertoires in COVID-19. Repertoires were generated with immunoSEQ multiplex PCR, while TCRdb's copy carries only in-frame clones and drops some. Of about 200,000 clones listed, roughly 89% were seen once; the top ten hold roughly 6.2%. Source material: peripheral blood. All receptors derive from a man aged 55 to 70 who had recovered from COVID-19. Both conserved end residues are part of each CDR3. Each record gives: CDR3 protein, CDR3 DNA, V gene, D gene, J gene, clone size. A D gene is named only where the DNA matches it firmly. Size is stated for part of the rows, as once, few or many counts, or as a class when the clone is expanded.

CASSQDSSYGYTF | TGTGCCAGCAGCCAAGACAGCTCCTATGGCTACACCTTC | TRBV2 | NA | TRBJ1-2 | few
CASRGRLSYEQYF | TGTGCCAGCAGGGGCAGGTTATCCTACGAGCAGTACTTC | TRBV27 | NA | TRBJ2-7 | NA
CASSPGHSGNTIYF | TGTGCCAGCAGCCCGGGACACTCTGGAAACACCATATATTTT | TRBV14 | NA | TRBJ1-3 | NA
CASSQVWADNTEAFF | TGCGCCAGCAGCCAAGTGTGGGCTGATAACACTGAAGCTTTCTTT | TRBV4-1 | NA | TRBJ1-1 | NA
CASSAWHSQKAGNTIYF | TGTGCCAGCAGCGCGTGGCATAGCCAGAAAGCTGGAAACACCATATATTTT | TRBV9 | NA | TRBJ1-3 | NA
CAISSLAGASTDTQYF | TGTGCCATCAGTTCCCTAGCGGGGGCTAGCACAGATACGCAGTATTTT | TRBV10-3 | TRBD2 | TRBJ2-3 | NA
CASSQPGRYYEQYF | TGTGCCAGCAGCCAACCGGGAAGATACTACGAGCAGTACTTC | TRBV14 | NA | TRBJ2-7 | NA
CAWSPGQGIANSPLHF | TGTGCCTGGAGCCCTGGACAGGGGATCGCGAATTCACCCCTCCACTTT | TRBV30 | TRBD1 | TRBJ1-6 | NA
CASSVGRGPYDEQFF | TGTGCCAGCAGCGTAGGCAGGGGCCCCTACGATGAGCAGTTCTTC | TRBV9 | NA | TRBJ2-1 | NA
CASSLSSRGSSYEQYF | TGTGCCAGCAGTTTGTCCTCTCGCGGGAGCTCCTACGAGCAGTACTTC | TRBV27 | TRBD2 | TRBJ2-7 | many
CASSFTGGVGGYTF | TGTGCCAGCAGCTTTACAGGGGGCGTAGGTGGCTACACCTTC | TRBV7-2 | TRBD1 | TRBJ1-2 | NA
CASSSRQGAGELFF | TGTGCCAGCAGCTCCCGACAGGGGGCCGGGGAGCTGTTTTTT | TRBV9 | TRBD1 | TRBJ2-2 | NA
CASSHTSGAYNEQFF | TGTGCCAGCAGCCACACTAGCGGGGCATACAATGAGCAGTTCTTC | TRBV6-5 | TRBD2 | TRBJ2-1 | NA
CASSDPMRLQETQYF | TGTGCCAGCAGTGATCCAATGAGGCTCCAAGAGACCCAGTACTTC | TRBV25-1 | NA | TRBJ2-5 | NA
CASSPGQGNHEQYF | TGTGCCAGCAGCCCGGGGCAGGGGAACCACGAGCAGTACTTC | TRBV3-1/TRBV3-2 | NA | TRBJ2-7 | NA
CASSIGGTVTYEQYF | TGTGCCAGTAGTATAGGTGGGACTGTCACCTACGAGCAGTACTTC | TRBV19 | NA | TRBJ2-7 | NA
CASSQNLAGGSIYEQYF | TGTGCCAGCAGCCAAAACCTAGCGGGAGGATCTATCTACGAGCAGTACTTC | TRBV4-2 | TRBD2 | TRBJ2-7 | NA
CASSAGSGANVLTF | TGTGCCAGCAGCGCCGGCTCTGGGGCCAACGTCCTGACTTTC | TRBV9 | NA | TRBJ2-6 | NA
CASSSPGTGNYYEQYF | TGTGCCAGCAGCTCCCCCGGGACAGGGAATTACTACGAGCAGTACTTC | TRBV11-2 | TRBD1 | TRBJ2-7 | NA
CASSSQVDASTDTQYF | TGTGCCAGCAGCTCTCAGGTCGATGCTAGCACAGATACGCAGTATTTT | TRBV5-4 | NA | TRBJ2-3 | NA
CATILAGAGELFF | TGTGCCACTATCTTAGCGGGAGCCGGGGAGCTGTTTTTT | TRBV28 | TRBD2 | TRBJ2-2 | NA
CASSQAKWGANTGELFF | TGTGCCAGCAGCCAAGCTAAGTGGGGGGCGAACACCGGGGAGCTGTTTTTT | TRBV3-1/TRBV3-2 | NA | TRBJ2-2 | NA
CASSGLTSGRVSEQFF | TGCGCCAGCAGCGGACTAACTAGCGGGAGGGTTAGTGAGCAGTTCTTC | TRBV5-1 | TRBD2 | TRBJ2-1 | NA
CASSFSPKRSPNEQFF | TGTGCCAGCAGCTTCTCTCCCAAGCGAAGTCCCAATGAGCAGTTCTTC | TRBV5-5 | NA | TRBJ2-1 | NA